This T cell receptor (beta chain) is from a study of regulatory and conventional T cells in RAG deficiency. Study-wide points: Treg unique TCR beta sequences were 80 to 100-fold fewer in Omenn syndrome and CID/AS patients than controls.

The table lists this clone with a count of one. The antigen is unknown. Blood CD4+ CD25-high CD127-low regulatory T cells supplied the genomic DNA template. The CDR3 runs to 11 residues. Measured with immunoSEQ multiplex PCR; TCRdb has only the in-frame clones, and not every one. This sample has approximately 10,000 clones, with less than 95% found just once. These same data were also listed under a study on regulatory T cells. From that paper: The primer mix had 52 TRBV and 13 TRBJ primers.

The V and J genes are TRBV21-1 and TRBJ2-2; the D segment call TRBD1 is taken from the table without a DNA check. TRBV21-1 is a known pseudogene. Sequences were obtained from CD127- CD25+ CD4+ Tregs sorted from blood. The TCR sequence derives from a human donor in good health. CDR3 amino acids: CASSEAGRLFF. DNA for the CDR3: TGTGCCAGCAGCGAGGCAGGGCGGCTGTTTTTT.